Each of the 25 T cell receptor beta chains below was sequenced from the same sample in a study of cytomegalovirus exposure and HLA in healthy donors. The PCR employed 60 Vbeta primers together with 13 Jbeta primers. Assay used: immunoSEQ multiplex PCR; TCRdb lists only in-frame clones, some missing. The sample table sets out about 200,000 clones. The source material was PBMCs. The receptors shown here come from a man younger than 45 in good health and CMV-seronegative.

This chain links TRBV5-1 with TRBJ2-5, with TRBD2 identical over 11 bases. The CDR3 is 15 residues long. V lost 4 bases, J lost 6 bases, and 8 bases stayed unmatched. Germline CDR1 SGHRS, CDR2 YFSETQ. Written as DNA, the CDR3 is TGCGCCAGCAGCGTAACCGGGACTAGCGGACAGACCCAGTACTTC. It yields the protein CASSVTGTSGQTQYF. The whole variable domain, remainder taken from reference TRBV5-1 and TRBJ2-5, is KAGVTQTPRYLIKTRGQQVTLSCSPISGHRSVSWYQQTPGQGLQFLFEYFSETQRNKGNFPGRFSGRQFSNSRSEMNVSTLELGDSALYLCASSVTGTSGQTQYFGPGTRLLVL.

The V and J genes are TRBV27 and TRBJ1-5, with TRBD1 matching over 9 bases. V lost 3 bases to trimming and J lost 1 base; unmatched junction nucleotides: 1. CDR3 length: 15 residues. Germline loops: CDR1 MNHEY, CDR2 SMNVEV (reference sequence). The CDR3: CASSFGTGSNQPQHF. The DNA for the CDR3 is TGTGCCAGCAGTTTTGGGACAGGGAGCAATCAGCCCCAGCATTTT.

The V call is TRBV2, the J call TRBJ1-2; TRBD1 is a possible D gene (5 bases). Germline CDR1 SNHLY, CDR2 FYNNEI. Between the trimmed V and J ends, which lost 1 base and 8 bases, there was a span of 5 bases. CDR3 length: 11 amino acids. The CDR3 here is CASSEDRGYTF. CDR3 bases: TGTGCCAGCAGTGAAGACAGGGGCTACACCTTC. Full variable domain (remainder filled in from reference TRBV2 and TRBJ1-2): EPEVTQTPSHQVTQMGQEVILRCVPISNHLYFYWYRQILGQKVEFLVSFYNNEISEKSEIFDDQFSVERPDGSNFTLKIRSTKLEDSAMYFCASSEDRGYTFGSGTRLTVV.

The chain joins TRBV19 to TRBJ2-2; 9 nucleotides match TRBD1. V dropped 9 bases and J dropped 5; count of bases not matched to a gene: 16. Germline assignment: CDR1 LNHDA and CDR2 SQIVND (reference sequence). This CDR3 spans 17 amino acids. CDR3 protein: CASLSSAGTGRTGELFF. In DNA, the CDR3 is TGTGCCAGCCTCTCTTCGGCCGGGACAGGGAGGACCGGGGAGCTGTTTTTT.

The CDR3 protein is CASGQGAPETQYF. Written as DNA, the CDR3 is TGTGCCAGCGGACAGGGGGCTCCAGAGACCCAGTACTTC. The chain has TRBV7-9 and TRBJ2-5; 11 bases map to TRBD1. Trimming at V came to 8 bases and at J to 4 bases, leaving 3 bases not matched to a gene. Germline lookup yields CDR1 SEHNR and CDR2 FQNEAQ (reference sequence). The CDR3 length is 13 residues.

V and J are TRBV30 and TRBJ2-1, with D possibly TRBD2 on 5 matching bases. Germline-derived CDR1 and CDR2 are GTSNPN and SVGIG (reference sequence). The V and J ends lost 4 bases and 4 bases respectively, with 14 bases between them. The CDR3 runs to 14 residues. As DNA, the CDR3 is TGTGCCTGGAATTGGAGGTCCACTTACAATGAGCAGTTCTTC. This sequence encodes CAWNWRSTYNEQFF.

The chain links TRBV13 to TRBJ1-2, with unresolved D. The V end lost 5 bases, the J end lost 7 bases, and 14 bases lay between the germline ends. This CDR3 region has 13 residues. Per the germline V gene, CDR1 is PRHDT and CDR2 is FYEKMQ (reference sequence). The CDR3 sequence: CASSGDGYFGYTF. CDR3 bases: TGTGCCAGCAGCGGAGACGGGTATTTTGGCTACACCTTC.

The chain joins TRBV7-2 to TRBJ1-2; D may be TRBD1 (6 bases). Germline CDR1 reads SGHTA; CDR2 reads FQGNSA. V lost 0 bases to trimming and J lost 8 bases, with 10 bases between them. This CDR3 is 13 amino acids long. The chain's CDR3 is CASSLATGTGYTF. The CDR3, as DNA: TGTGCCAGCAGCTTAGCGACCGGGACAGGCTACACCTTC.

This chain links TRBV27 with TRBJ1-5; weak D call: TRBD1 (6 bases). CDR3 size: 18 residues. V was pared by 6 bases and J by 0 bases, with 21 bases between. Germline CDR1 MNHEY, CDR2 SMNVEV (reference sequence). CDR3 DNA: TGTGCCAGCAGCCCGACAGGACAGATATCGTATAGCAATCAGCCCCAGCATTTT. Encoded protein: CASSPTGQISYSNQPQHF.

The gene calls are TRBV4-2 and TRBJ1-2; D might be TRBD1 (6 bases). The CDR3 spans 17 residues. V was clipped by 0 bases and J by 6 bases, with 20 bases between them. Per germline, CDR1 LGHNA and CDR2 YNFKEQ. CDR3 region: CASSQDRGAVRVNGYTF. As DNA, the CDR3 is TGTGCCAGCAGCCAAGATCGGGGGGCGGTCAGGGTGAATGGCTACACCTTC.

The chain uses TRBV7-9 and TRBJ2-1; D is perhaps TRBD1 (5 bases). Germline assignment: CDR1 SEHNR and CDR2 FQNEAQ (reference sequence). The CDR3 length is 13 residues. V was shortened by 8 bases and J by 2 bases, with 10 bases between the two germline ends. CDR3 nucleotides: TGTGCCAGCCTAGAAGGGGCCTACAATGAGCAGTTCTTC. Protein product: CASLEGAYNEQFF.

In DNA form, the CDR3 reads TGCAGCGTTGAGCTGGGACAGCATGCCTCTAGCACAGATACGCAGTATTTT. Translation: CSVELGQHASSTDTQYF. The chain has TRBV29-1 and TRBJ2-3, with 7 bases that match TRBD1. J lost 0 bases, V lost 3 bases, and 12 bases had no gene match. The CDR3 runs to 17 residues. Germline lookup yields CDR1 SQVTM and CDR2 ANQGSEA.

The rearrangement joins TRBV9 to TRBJ2-7; a weak D match, TRBD1 (6 bases). Trimming removed 3 bases from V and 4 bases from J, with 17 bases in between. CDR1 and CDR2 from the germline V gene are SGDLS and YYNGEE. The CDR3 has 15 residues. In DNA form, the CDR3 reads TGTGCCAGCAGCGCTAATATTTTACAGGGTTACGAGCAGTACTTC. Translating it yields CASSANILQGYEQYF.

This chain uses TRBV5-4 with TRBJ2-5, with TRBD1 identical over 10 bases. The length of the CDR3 is 16 residues. Germline CDR1 is SGHNT and CDR2 is YYREEE (reference sequence). J lost 4 bases, V lost 4 bases, and 10 bases had no gene match. The CDR3 DNA reads TGTGCCAGCAGCCGGTGGGACAGGGGATTTTTAGAGACCCAGTACTTC. It is translated as CASSRWDRGFLETQYF.

The chain uses TRBV6-4 and TRBJ1-1; no reliable D call. Trimming pared 4 bases from V and 0 bases from J, leaving 6 bases between. The germline V gene has CDR1 MRHNA and CDR2 SNTAGT. The CDR3 sequence is 13 residues long. CDR3 sequence (DNA): TGTGCCAGCAGTGCCCAGGTGAACACTGAAGCTTTCTTT. Protein sequence: CASSAQVNTEAFF.

The CDR3 is CASTQVGGQTEAFF. DNA of the CDR3: TGTGCCAGCACACAGGTCGGGGGGCAAACTGAAGCTTTCTTT. The chain uses TRBV6-5 and TRBJ1-1; the D gene is possibly TRBD1 (6 bases). Trimming left V 7 bases short and J 5 bases short, with 17 bases between. Germline V CDR1 and CDR2: MNHEY, SVGAGI. The CDR3 is 14 residues long.

This chain's CDR3 is CAINPTLTGAGDSPLHF. The CDR3 bases are TGTGCCATCAATCCCACTCTAACCGGAGCAGGGGATTCACCCCTCCACTTT. The chain employs TRBV10-3 and TRBJ1-6, with a tentative D call TRBD1 (6 bases). CDR3 length: 17 amino acids. Trimming took 7 bases from V and 8 from J, leaving 24 bases between them. The germline gives CDR1 ENHRY, CDR2 SYGVKD.

The chain joins TRBV11-3 to TRBJ1-6, with unresolved D. Germline CDR1 is SGHNT and CDR2 is YENEEA. The CDR3 sequence is 15 residues long. V was cut by 0 bases and J by 4 bases, with 7 bases left in between. The CDR3 is CASSLDGMYNSPLHF. The CDR3 coding sequence is TGTGCCAGCAGCTTAGACGGGATGTATAATTCACCCCTCCACTTT.

V usage is TRBV4-1 and J usage is TRBJ1-5; TRBD1 agrees at 9 bases. This CDR3 contains 15 residues. Looked up from germline, CDR1 is MGHRA and CDR2 is YSYEKL. With 1 base clipped from V and 11 bases from J, the junction kept 9 bases outside the gene matches. CDR3: CASSQAVTGGQTQHF. Written as DNA, the CDR3 is TGCGCCAGCAGCCAAGCAGTGACAGGGGGACAGACCCAGCATTTT.

The gene calls are TRBV28 and TRBJ2-1, with D possibly TRBD2 on 5 matching bases. The CDR3 covers 14 residues. The V and J ends lost 1 base and 4 bases respectively, with 8 bases between them. Germline V gives CDR1 MDHEN, CDR2 SYDVKM. The CDR3 spells CASSLSPGYNEQFF. CDR3 nucleotides: TGTGCCAGCAGTTTATCTCCGGGGTACAATGAGCAGTTCTTC.

The chain carries TRBV11-2 and TRBJ2-2, with D unclear. The CDR3 contains 16 residues. The V end was cut by 1 base, the J end by 7 bases, with 16 bases between. In germline, CDR1 is SGHAT, CDR2 FQNNGV. CDR3 amino acids: CASSLGLVMAGGELFF. The CDR3 DNA sequence: TGTGCCAGCAGCTTAGGACTCGTTATGGCTGGCGGGGAGCTGTTTTTT.

The chain is built from TRBV28 and TRBJ1-2; D is undetermined. From germline, CDR1 is MDHEN and CDR2 SYDVKM. This CDR3 is built from 18 residues. The V end was cut by 2 bases, the J end by 4 bases, with 23 bases between. CDR3 in DNA: TGTGCCAGCAGTTTACGTCTCAGGACGGGAGCTATCGGCTATGGCTACACCTTC. Its protein product is CASSLRLRTGAIGYGYTF.

The rearrangement uses TRBV30 and TRBJ1-5, with D possibly being TRBD1 (6 bases). CDR1 and CDR2 (germline): GTSNPN, SVGIG (reference sequence). The CDR3 runs 16 residues. With 0 bases removed from V and 3 bases from J, the gap between germline ends came to 15 bases. The DNA of the CDR3 is TGTGCCTGGAGTGTACTGGGGGCCACCCCCAATCAGCCCCAGCATTTT. Amino acids: CAWSVLGATPNQPQHF.

V usage is TRBV5-6 and J usage is TRBJ1-3; 8 bases map to TRBD1. CDR1 is SGHDT, CDR2 YYEEEE, per germline. This CDR3 has 14 residues. The J segment lost 2 bases and the V segment lost 3 bases, leaving 1 base of the junction unmatched. The CDR3 bases are TGTGCCAGCAGCTCACAGGGGGCTGGAAACACCATATATTTT. It codes for CASSSQGAGNTIYF.

The chain recombines TRBV5-1 with TRBJ2-1; 10 nucleotides align to TRBD2. CDR1 is SGHRS and CDR2 is YFSETQ in the germline V gene. V was clipped by 5 bases and J by 7 bases; unmatched bases: 6. The CDR3 has 14 amino acids. The DNA of the CDR3 is TGCGCCAGCAGTCGGCTAGCGGGAGTTAATGAGCAGTTCTTC. It is translated as CASSRLAGVNEQFF.